Below are 19 T cell receptor beta chains sequenced from a single sample in a study of graft-versus-host responses after intestinal transplantation. Sequencing used immunoSEQ multiplex PCR; TCRdb keeps in-frame clones, though not all of them. Among around 20,000 clones listed, more than 80% were seen once. The sequencing used PBMCs, collected more than 350 days after transplant. These receptor sequences come from a human patient who received an intestinal transplant, so some T cells may come from the graft donor.

The rearrangement uses TRBV18 and TRBJ2-1; 9 nucleotides line up with TRBD1. The J segment lost 7 bases and the V segment lost 4 bases, leaving 11 bases of the junction unmatched. Germline values: CDR1 KGHSH, CDR2 LQKENI. CDR3 length: 16 amino acids. The CDR3 loop reads CASSLSPWTGVNEQFF. CDR3 sequence (DNA): TGTGCCAGCTCACTCAGCCCATGGACAGGGGTGAATGAGCAGTTCTTC.

The J gene is TRBJ2-2, the V gene TRBV5-1; no reliable D call. The CDR3 runs 14 residues. The germline V gene has CDR1 SGHRS and CDR2 YFSETQ. Deletions cut 4 bases from V and 5 bases from J, with 12 bases between. In DNA form, the CDR3 reads TGCGCCAGCAGCCGATACGTGGGGACCGGGGAGCTGTTTTTT. This sequence encodes CASSRYVGTGELFF.

The V gene is TRBV29-1, the J gene TRBJ2-3; the match to TRBD1 covers 9 bases. The length of the CDR3 is 14 residues. Germline V gene lookup returns CDR1 SQVTM and CDR2 ANQGSEA. Trimming took 6 bases from V and 5 from J; bases not matched to a gene: 9. For the CDR3, the DNA is TGCAGCGTGCACAACAGGGGGCGGGGAGATACGCAGTATTTT. Translating it yields CSVHNRGRGDTQYF.

The rearrangement links TRBV6-6 to TRBJ2-7, with a tentative D call TRBD1 (6 bases). CDR3 length: 14 amino acids. Trimming stripped 2 bases from V and 2 bases from J, with 10 bases between. Germline V gene sequence: CDR1 MNHNY, CDR2 SVGAGI (reference sequence). Written as DNA, the CDR3 is TGTGCCAGCAGTTACGGGGGCCTGACCTACGAGCAGTACTTC. Protein: CASSYGGLTYEQYF.

The chain uses TRBV6-5 and TRBJ1-2, with D tentatively TRBD1 (5 bases). V gave up 7 bases and J gave up 7 bases, with 13 bases separating them. The length of the CDR3 is 12 residues. CDR1 is MNHEY and CDR2 is SVGAGI in the germline V gene. CDR3 in amino acids: CASTDGGIGYTF. For the CDR3, the DNA is TGTGCCAGCACCGACGGGGGGATTGGCTACACCTTC.

CDR3 bases: TGCGCCAGCAGCCAAGCTCCCATGGATACGCAGTATTTT. The encoded protein is CASSQAPMDTQYF. The chain carries TRBV4-1 and TRBJ2-3; D is uncertain. The germline V gene has CDR1 MGHRA and CDR2 YSYEKL. Trimming took off 1 base at V and 6 bases at J, with 8 bases between the two ends. The CDR3 has 13 amino acids.

The rearrangement links TRBV11-1 to TRBJ2-5; the D is unclear. This CDR3 comprises 14 residues. Germline V gene data show CDR1 as SGHAT and CDR2 as FQDESV (reference sequence). This chain's CDR3 is CATVSSQTPETQYF. The CDR3 DNA reads as TGTGCAACAGTGTCGAGCCAAACCCCCGAGACCCAGTACTTC.

V is TRBV5-5 and J is TRBJ1-6; perhaps TRBD1 as D (5 bases). Germline V CDR1 and CDR2: SGHKS, YYEKEE (reference sequence). Trimming took 4 bases from V and 5 from J, leaving 19 bases between them. This CDR3 region has 17 residues. CDR3 DNA sequence: TGTGCCAGCAGCCCCACCCCTCCGACAGTCGATAATTCACCCCTCCACTTT. Amino acids: CASSPTPPTVDNSPLHF.

The CDR3 sequence is CASSFGNTEAFF. CDR3 coding DNA: TGTGCCAGCAGCTTCGGGAACACTGAAGCTTTCTTT. The chain is built from TRBV5-6 and TRBJ1-1; D unresolved. CDR1 SGHDT and CDR2 YYEEEE come from the germline V gene. The CDR3 is made up of 12 amino acids. Between the trimmed V and J ends, which lost 2 bases and 1 base, there was a span of 3 bases.

The genes are TRBV21-1 and TRBJ2-1; the table's D gene call, TRBD2, was not cross checked with the DNA. TRBV21-1 is given as a pseudogene. This CDR3 spans 17 amino acids. The DNA of the CDR3 is TGTGCCAGCAGAACACGCTTAGCTACCCATTCCGACAATGAGCAGTTCTTC. Protein: CASRTRLATHSDNEQFF.

The chain carries TRBV6-5 and TRBJ1-5, with D maybe TRBD1 (6 bases). The CDR3 is 14 amino acids. Trimming cost V 6 bases and J 5 bases, with 14 bases left between them. Germline CDR1 reads MNHEY; CDR2 reads SVGAGI. The CDR3 bases are TGTGCCAGCAGACCAGGGGTGGGTTATCAGCCCCAGCATTTT. Translation gives CASRPGVGYQPQHF.

This chain connects TRBV18 to TRBJ2-1; a possible D gene is TRBD1 (6 bases). Germline V CDR1 and CDR2: KGHSH, LQKENI. V was trimmed by 3 bases and J by 5 bases, leaving 8 bases between them. This CDR3 has 13 amino acids. In nucleotides, the CDR3 is TGTGCCAGCTCACCTTACAGGGACAATGAGCAGTTCTTC. Translation gives CASSPYRDNEQFF.

The chain couples TRBV6-1 to TRBJ1-3, with a possible D match to TRBD1 (5 bases). The CDR3 runs 12 residues. Germline lookup yields CDR1 MNHNS and CDR2 SASEGT. Trimming cost V 5 bases and J 7 bases, with 9 bases left between them. The CDR3 DNA sequence: TGTGCCAGCAGTAGGGGACTCAACACCATATATTTT. Translated: CASSRGLNTIYF.

The chain recombines TRBV7-2 with TRBJ2-1, with 14 nucleotides matching TRBD2. Unmatched junction bases numbered 8, after V lost 10 bases and J lost 0 bases. Germline-derived CDR1 and CDR2 are SGHTA and FQGNSA. The CDR3 loop spans 17 amino acids. CDR3 loop: CAINTGTSGSSYNEQFF. The CDR3 coding sequence is TGTGCCATCAATACCGGGACTAGCGGGAGCTCCTACAATGAGCAGTTCTTC.

V usage is TRBV18 and J usage is TRBJ2-7; possibly TRBD1 or TRBD2 for D (5 bases each). The CDR3 runs to 16 residues. Germline V gene sequence: CDR1 KGHSH, CDR2 LQKENI. The V end lost 4 bases, the J end lost 0 bases, and 16 bases lay between the germline ends. The CDR3 region is CASSLSPGRSSYEQYF. The CDR3 DNA reads as TGTGCCAGCTCACTTTCGCCGGGACGGAGCTCCTACGAGCAGTACTTC.

This chain connects TRBV4-1 to TRBJ1-1; D not certain. Deletions cut 1 base from V and 1 base from J, with 13 bases between. The germline V gene encodes CDR1 MGHRA and CDR2 YSYEKL. The CDR3 extends over 16 amino acids. The CDR3 region is CASSQGLGPTNTEAFF. The CDR3, as DNA: TGCGCCAGCAGCCAAGGTCTGGGCCCAACGAACACTGAAGCTTTCTTT.

This chain connects TRBV29-1 to TRBJ2-7; D is unresolved. This CDR3 region has 11 residues. Germline V gene lookup returns CDR1 SQVTM and CDR2 ANQGSEA. V lost 6 bases and J 4 bases, leaving 10 bases between the germline ends. The CDR3 DNA sequence: TGCAGCGTCGCGACCCTATACGAGCAGTACTTC. It encodes CSVATLYEQYF.

CDR3 residues: CASSKEVVAGIPDTQYF. In nucleotides, the CDR3 is TGTGCCAGCAGCAAAGAGGTGGTAGCGGGAATCCCAGATACGCAGTATTTT. The chain has TRBV7-6 and TRBJ2-3; 8 nucleotides line up with TRBD2. The CDR3 extends over 17 amino acids. Germline CDR1 SGHVS, CDR2 FNYEAQ. Losses at the gene ends were 5 bases for V and 4 bases for J; bases not matched to a gene: 14.

The rearrangement links TRBV2 to TRBJ1-5; D might be TRBD1 (6 bases). V lost 6 bases and J 7 bases, leaving 16 bases between the germline ends. The CDR3 has 14 amino acids. From germline, CDR1 is SNHLY and CDR2 FYNNEI. The CDR3 sequence is CASSLGYRDQPQHF. The CDR3 nucleotides are TGTGCCAGCAGCTTGGGGTACAGGGACCAGCCCCAGCATTTT. The entire variable domain, with the rest obtained from reference TRBV2 and TRBJ1-5, is as follows: EPEVTQTPSHQVTQMGQEVILRCVPISNHLYFYWYRQILGQKVEFLVSFYNNEISEKSEIFDDQFSVERPDGSNFTLKIRSTKLEDSAMYFCASSLGYRDQPQHFGDGTRLSIL.